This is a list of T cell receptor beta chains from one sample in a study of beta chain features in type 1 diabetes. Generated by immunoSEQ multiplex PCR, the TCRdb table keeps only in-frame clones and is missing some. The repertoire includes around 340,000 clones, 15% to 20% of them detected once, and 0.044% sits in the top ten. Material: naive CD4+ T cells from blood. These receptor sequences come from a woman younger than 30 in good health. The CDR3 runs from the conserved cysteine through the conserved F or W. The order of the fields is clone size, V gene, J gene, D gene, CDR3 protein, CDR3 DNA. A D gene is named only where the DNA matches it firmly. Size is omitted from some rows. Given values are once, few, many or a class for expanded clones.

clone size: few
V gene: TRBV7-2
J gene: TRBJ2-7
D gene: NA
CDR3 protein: CASSLRAGQSYEQYF
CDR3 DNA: TGTGCCAGCAGCTTAAGGGCGGGACAGTCCTACGAGCAGTACTTC

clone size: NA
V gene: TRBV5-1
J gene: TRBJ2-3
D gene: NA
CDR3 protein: CASSLVGLRSDTQYF
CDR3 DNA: TGCGCCAGCAGCTTGGTCGGTCTGCGCTCAGATACGCAGTATTTT

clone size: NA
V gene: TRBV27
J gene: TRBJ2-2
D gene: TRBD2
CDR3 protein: CASSFAGVNTGELFF
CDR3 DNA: TGTGCCAGCAGTTTCGCGGGGGTGAACACCGGGGAGCTGTTTTTT

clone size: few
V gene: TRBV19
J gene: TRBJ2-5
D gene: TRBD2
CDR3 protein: CASRRAGGPRETQYF
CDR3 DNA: TGTGCCAGTCGAAGAGCGGGAGGGCCTCGGGAGACCCAGTACTTC

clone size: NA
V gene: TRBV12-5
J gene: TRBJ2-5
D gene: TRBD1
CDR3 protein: CASGLGGAETQYF
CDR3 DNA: TGTGCTAGTGGTCTAGGGGGCGCGGAGACCCAGTACTTC

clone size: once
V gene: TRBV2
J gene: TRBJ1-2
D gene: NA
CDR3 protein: CASRDNSNYGYTF
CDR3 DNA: TGTGCCAGCAGGGACAATTCTAACTATGGCTACACCTTC

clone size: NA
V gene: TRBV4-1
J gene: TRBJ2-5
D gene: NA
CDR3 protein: CASSQFTVGFETQYF
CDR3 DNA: TGCGCCAGCAGCCAGTTTACAGTGGGTTTCGAGACCCAGTACTTC

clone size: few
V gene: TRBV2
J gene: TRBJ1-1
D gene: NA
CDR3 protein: CASGGHRVTEAFF
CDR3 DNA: TGTGCCAGCGGGGGCCACAGGGTCACTGAAGCTTTCTTT

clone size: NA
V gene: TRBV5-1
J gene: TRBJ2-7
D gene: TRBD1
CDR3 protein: CASSPITGARHYEQYF
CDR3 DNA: TGCGCCAGCAGCCCTATCACAGGGGCCCGACACTACGAGCAGTACTTC

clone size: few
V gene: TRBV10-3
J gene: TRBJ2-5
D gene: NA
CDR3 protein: CAISDGRRGETQYF
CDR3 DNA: TGTGCCATCAGTGACGGTAGAAGGGGAGAGACCCAGTACTTC

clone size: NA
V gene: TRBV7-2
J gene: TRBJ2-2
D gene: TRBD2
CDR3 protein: CASSRISGVTGELFF
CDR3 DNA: TGTGCCAGCAGCCGAATTAGCGGGGTGACCGGGGAGCTGTTTTTT

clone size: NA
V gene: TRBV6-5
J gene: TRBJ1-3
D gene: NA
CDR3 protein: CASRLSSGNTIYF
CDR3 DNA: TGTGCCAGCAGGCTGAGCTCTGGAAACACCATATATTTT

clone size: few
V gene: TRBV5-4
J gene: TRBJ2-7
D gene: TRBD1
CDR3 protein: CASSPGQASYEQYF
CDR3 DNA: TGTGCCAGCAGCCCGGGACAGGCAAGCTACGAGCAGTACTTC

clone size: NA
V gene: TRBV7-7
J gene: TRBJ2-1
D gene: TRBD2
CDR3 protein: CASSPLAGGPGEQFF
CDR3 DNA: TGTGCTAGCAGCCCTCTAGCGGGAGGGCCTGGTGAGCAGTTCTTC

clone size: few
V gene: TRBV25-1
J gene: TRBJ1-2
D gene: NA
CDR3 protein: CASSDLGGIYGYTF
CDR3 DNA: TGTGCCAGCAGTGATCTAGGAGGGATTTATGGCTACACCTTC

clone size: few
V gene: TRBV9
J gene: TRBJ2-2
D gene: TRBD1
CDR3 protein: CASSARTGGAGGTGELFF
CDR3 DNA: TGTGCCAGCAGCGCCCGGACAGGGGGCGCGGGAGGGACCGGGGAGCTGTTTTTT

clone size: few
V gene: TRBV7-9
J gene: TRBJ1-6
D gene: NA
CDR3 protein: CASSIGRRGNSPLHF
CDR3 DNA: TGTGCCAGCAGCATCGGACGCCGGGGGAATTCACCCCTCCACTTT

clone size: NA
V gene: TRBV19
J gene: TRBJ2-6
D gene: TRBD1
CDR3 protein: CASSSRTGYSGANVLTF
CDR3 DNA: TGTGCCAGTTCCTCTCGGACAGGGTACTCTGGGGCCAACGTCCTGACTTTC

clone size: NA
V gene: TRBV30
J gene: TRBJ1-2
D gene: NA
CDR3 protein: CASRPANYGYTF
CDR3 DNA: TGTGCCAGCAGGCCCGCTAACTATGGCTACACCTTC

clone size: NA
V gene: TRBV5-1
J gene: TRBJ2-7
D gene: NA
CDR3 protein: CASSLSGGVREQYF
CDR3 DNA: TGCGCCAGCAGCTTGTCCGGGGGAGTACGGGAGCAGTACTTC

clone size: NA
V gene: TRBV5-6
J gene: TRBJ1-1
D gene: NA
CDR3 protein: CASRYYKAFF
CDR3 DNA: TGTGCCAGCAGGTATTACAAAGCTTTCTTT

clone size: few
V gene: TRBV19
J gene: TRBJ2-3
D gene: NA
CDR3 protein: CASSVRQASTDTQYF
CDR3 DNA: TGTGCCAGTAGTGTGAGACAGGCTAGCACAGATACGCAGTATTTT

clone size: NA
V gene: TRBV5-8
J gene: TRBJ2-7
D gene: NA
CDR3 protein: CASSSGERQRTEQYF
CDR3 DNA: TGTGCCAGCAGCTCGGGTGAGAGACAGAGGACCGAGCAGTACTTC

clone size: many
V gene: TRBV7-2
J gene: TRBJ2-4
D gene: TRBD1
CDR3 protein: CASRQSGTVVYF
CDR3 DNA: TGTGCCAGCAGGCAATCCGGGACAGTCGTGTACTTC

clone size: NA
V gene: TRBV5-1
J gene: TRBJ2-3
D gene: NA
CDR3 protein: CASSPGQTSTDTQYF
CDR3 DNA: TGCGCCAGCAGCCCAGGACAAACTAGCACAGATACGCAGTATTTT

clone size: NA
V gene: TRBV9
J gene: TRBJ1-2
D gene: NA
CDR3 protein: CASSVDVGNYGYTF
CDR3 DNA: TGTGCCAGCAGCGTTGATGTCGGGAACTATGGCTACACCTTC

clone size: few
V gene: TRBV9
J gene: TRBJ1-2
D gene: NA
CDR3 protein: CASSSNLGDYGYTF
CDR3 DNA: TGTGCCAGCAGCTCTAATTTGGGCGACTATGGCTACACCTTC

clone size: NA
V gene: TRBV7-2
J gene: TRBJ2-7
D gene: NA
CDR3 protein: CASSSSSYEQYF
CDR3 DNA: TGTGCCAGCAGCTCCAGCTCCTACGAGCAGTACTTC

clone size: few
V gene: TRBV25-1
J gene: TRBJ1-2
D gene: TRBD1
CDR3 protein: CASSEWTGRYGYTF
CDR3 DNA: TGTGCCAGCAGTGAATGGACAGGTCGCTATGGCTACACCTTC

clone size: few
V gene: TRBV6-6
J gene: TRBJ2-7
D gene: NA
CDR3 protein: CAISESAGLSYEQYF
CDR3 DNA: TGTGCCATCAGTGAGTCGGCGGGACTTTCTTACGAGCAGTACTTC

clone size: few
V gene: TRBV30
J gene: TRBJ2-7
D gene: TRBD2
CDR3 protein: CAWSAMTSGRFQQYF
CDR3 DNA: TGTGCCTGGAGTGCTATGACTAGCGGGAGATTCCAGCAGTACTTC

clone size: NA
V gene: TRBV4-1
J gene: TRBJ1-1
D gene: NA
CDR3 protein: CASSHFPRGGRDTEAFF
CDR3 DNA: TGCGCCAGCAGCCACTTTCCCCGGGGGGGTAGGGACACTGAAGCTTTCTTT

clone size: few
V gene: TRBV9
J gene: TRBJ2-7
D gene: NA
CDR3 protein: CASSVGSEPYEQYF
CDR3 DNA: TGTGCCAGCAGCGTAGGTAGCGAGCCCTACGAGCAGTACTTC

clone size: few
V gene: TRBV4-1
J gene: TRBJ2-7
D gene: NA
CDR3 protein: CASSQVGGTEQYF
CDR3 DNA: TGCGCCAGCAGCCAAGTTGGCGGGACGGAGCAGTACTTC

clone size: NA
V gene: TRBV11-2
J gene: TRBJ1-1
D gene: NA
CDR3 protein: CASSLVTGNTEAFF
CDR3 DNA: TGTGCCAGCAGCTTAGTAACGGGGAACACTGAAGCTTTCTTT

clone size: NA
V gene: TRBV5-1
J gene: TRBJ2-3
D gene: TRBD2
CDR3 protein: CASSLRASGYASSTDTQYF
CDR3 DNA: TGCGCCAGCAGCTTGAGGGCTAGCGGTTATGCATCTAGCACAGATACGCAGTATTTT

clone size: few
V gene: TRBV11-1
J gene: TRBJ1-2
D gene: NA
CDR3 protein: CASSVGLDYGYTF
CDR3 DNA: TGTGCCAGCAGCGTCGGACTCGACTATGGCTACACCTTC

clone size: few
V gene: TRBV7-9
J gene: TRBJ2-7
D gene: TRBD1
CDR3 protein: CASSGRQGAFYEQYF
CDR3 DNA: TGTGCCAGCAGCGGAAGACAGGGGGCCTTCTACGAGCAGTACTTC

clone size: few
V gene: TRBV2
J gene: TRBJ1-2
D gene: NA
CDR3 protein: CASSGGSNGYTF
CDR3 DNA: TGTGCCAGCTCCGGAGGCTCGAACGGCTACACCTTC

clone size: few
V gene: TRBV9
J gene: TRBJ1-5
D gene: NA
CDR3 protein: CASSVGQDQPQHF
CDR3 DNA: TGTGCCAGCAGCGTAGGACAGGATCAGCCCCAGCATTTT

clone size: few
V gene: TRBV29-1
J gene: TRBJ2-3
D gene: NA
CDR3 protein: CSVSSGTTSTDTQYF
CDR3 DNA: TGCAGCGTTTCGTCCGGGACAACTAGCACAGATACGCAGTATTTT

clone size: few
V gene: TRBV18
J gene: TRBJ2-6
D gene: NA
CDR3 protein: CASSPRQSGANVLTF
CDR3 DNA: TGTGCCAGCTCACCCCGACAGTCTGGGGCCAACGTCCTGACTTTC

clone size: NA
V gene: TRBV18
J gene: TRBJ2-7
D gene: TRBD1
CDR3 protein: CASSPPTGQGAYEQYF
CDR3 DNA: TGTGCCAGCTCACCACCGACCGGACAGGGGGCGTACGAGCAGTACTTC

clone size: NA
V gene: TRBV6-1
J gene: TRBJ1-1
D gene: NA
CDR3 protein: CASSEGRTEAFF
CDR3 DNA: TGTGCCAGCAGTGAAGGGAGGACTGAAGCTTTCTTT

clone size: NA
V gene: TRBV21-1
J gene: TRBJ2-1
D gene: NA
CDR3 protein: CASINRHLSGGSAEQFF
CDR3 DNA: TGTGCCAGCATCAACCGCCACCTTAGCGGGGGGTCGGCTGAGCAGTTCTTC

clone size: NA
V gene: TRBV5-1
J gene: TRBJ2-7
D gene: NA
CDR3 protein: CASSEPGHYEQYF
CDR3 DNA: TGCGCCAGCAGCGAACCGGGTCACTACGAGCAGTACTTC

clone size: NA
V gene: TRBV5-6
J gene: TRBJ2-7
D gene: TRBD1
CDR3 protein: CASSWTGNYEQYF
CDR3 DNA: TGTGCCAGCAGCTGGACAGGCAACTACGAGCAGTACTTC

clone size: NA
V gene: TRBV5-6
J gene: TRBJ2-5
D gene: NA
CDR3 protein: CASSADLGVQTQYF
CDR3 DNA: TGTGCCAGCAGCGCAGACCTAGGGGTACAGACCCAGTACTTC

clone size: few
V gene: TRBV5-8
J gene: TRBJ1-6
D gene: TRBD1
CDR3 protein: CASSRQGGHYNSPLHF
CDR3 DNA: TGTGCCAGCAGCAGACAAGGGGGCCATTACAATTCACCCCTCCACTTT

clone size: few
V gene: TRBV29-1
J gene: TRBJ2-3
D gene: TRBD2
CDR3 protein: CSVAAGGRTQYF
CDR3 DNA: TGCAGCGTTGCAGCGGGAGGCCGTACGCAGTATTTT

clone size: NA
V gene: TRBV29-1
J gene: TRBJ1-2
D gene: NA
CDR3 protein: CSVLTDSYGYTF
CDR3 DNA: TGCAGCGTCCTGACTGACTCCTATGGCTACACCTTC

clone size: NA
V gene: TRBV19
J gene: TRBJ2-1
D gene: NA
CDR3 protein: CASSKVAVSYNEQFF
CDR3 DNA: TGTGCCAGTAGTAAAGTAGCGGTTTCCTACAATGAGCAGTTCTTC

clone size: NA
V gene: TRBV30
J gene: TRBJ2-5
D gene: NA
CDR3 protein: CAWSLTGETQYF
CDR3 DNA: TGTGCCTGGAGCCTTACCGGGGAGACCCAGTACTTC